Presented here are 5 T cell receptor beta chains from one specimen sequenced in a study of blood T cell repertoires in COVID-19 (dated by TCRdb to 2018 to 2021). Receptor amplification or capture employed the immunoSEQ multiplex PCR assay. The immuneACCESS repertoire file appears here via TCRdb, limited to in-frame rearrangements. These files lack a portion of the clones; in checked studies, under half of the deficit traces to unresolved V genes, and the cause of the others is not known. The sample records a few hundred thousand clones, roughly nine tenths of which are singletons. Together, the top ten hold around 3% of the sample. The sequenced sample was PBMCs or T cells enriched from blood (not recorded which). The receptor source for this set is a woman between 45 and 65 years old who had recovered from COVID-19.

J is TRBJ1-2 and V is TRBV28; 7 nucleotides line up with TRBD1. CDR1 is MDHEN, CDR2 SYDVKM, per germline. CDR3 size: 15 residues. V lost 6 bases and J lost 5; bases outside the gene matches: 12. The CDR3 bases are TGTGCCAGCAGCCAACCCCACAGGGGCCGGTATGGCTACACCTTC. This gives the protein CASSQPHRGRYGYTF.

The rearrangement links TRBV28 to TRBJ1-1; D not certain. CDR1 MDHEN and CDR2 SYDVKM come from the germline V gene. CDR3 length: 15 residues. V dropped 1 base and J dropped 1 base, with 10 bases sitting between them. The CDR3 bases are TGTGCCAGCAGTTTATCCGCGACGGGGAACACTGAAGCTTTCTTT. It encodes CASSLSATGNTEAFF.

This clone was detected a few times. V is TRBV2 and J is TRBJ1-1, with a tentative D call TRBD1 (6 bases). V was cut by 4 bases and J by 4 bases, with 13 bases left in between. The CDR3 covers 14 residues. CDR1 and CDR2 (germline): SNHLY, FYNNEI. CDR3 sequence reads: CASSVQGPSTEAFF. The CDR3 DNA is TGTGCCAGCAGTGTACAGGGACCCAGCACTGAAGCTTTCTTT.

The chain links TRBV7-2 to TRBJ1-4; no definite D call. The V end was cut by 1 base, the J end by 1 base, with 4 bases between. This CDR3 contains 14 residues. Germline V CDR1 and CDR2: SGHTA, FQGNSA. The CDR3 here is CASSLDRTNEKLFF. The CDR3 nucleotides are TGTGCCAGCAGCTTAGACAGAACTAATGAAAAACTGTTTTTT.

CDR3 amino acids: CASRDTGSNQPQHF. The CDR3 DNA reads as TGTGCCTCCAGGGACACCGGTAGCAATCAGCCCCAGCATTTT. The chain links TRBV19 to TRBJ1-5, with D perhaps matching TRBD1 (6 bases). Per germline, CDR1 LNHDA and CDR2 SQIVND (reference sequence). The length of the CDR3 is 14 residues. V lost 11 bases and J 0 bases, leaving 14 bases between the germline ends.